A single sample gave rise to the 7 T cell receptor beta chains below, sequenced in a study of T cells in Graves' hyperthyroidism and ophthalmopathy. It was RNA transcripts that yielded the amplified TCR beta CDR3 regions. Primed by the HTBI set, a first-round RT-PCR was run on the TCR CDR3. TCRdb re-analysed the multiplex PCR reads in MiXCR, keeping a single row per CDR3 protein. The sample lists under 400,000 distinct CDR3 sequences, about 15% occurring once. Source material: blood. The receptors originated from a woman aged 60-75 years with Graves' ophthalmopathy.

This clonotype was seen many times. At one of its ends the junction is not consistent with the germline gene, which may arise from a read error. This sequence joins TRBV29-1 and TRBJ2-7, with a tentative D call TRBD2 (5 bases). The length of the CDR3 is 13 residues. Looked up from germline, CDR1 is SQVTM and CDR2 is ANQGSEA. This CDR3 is CSVDPGGSDEQYF. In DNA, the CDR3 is TGCAGCGTTGATCCCGGAGGCTCCGACGAGCAGTACTTC.

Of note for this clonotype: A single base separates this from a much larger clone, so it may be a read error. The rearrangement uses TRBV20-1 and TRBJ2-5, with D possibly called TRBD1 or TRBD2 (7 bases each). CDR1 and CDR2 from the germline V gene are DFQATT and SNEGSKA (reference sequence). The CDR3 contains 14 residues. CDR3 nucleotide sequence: TGCAGTGCCAGGGGGAGGGTGGGACAAGAGACCCGGTACTTC. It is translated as CSARGRVGQETRYF.

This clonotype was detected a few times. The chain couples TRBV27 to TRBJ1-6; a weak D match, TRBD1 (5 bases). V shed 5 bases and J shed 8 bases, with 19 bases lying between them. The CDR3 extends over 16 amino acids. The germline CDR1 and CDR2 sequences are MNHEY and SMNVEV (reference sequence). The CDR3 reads CASSPLRERMDSPLHF. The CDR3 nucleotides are TGTGCCAGCAGTCCCCTCAGGGAGCGAATGGATTCACCCCTCCACTTT.

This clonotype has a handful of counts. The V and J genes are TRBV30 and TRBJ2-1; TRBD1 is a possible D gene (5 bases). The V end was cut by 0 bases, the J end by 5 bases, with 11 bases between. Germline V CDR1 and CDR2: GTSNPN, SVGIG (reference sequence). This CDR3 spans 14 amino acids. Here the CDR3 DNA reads TGTGCCTGGAGTGTACGCAGGGATGACAATGAGCAGTTCTTC. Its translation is CAWSVRRDDNEQFF.

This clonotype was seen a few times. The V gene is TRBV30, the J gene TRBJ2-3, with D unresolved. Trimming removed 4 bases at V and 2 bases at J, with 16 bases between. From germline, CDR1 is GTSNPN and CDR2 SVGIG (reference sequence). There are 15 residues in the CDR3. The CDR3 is CAWTTGPLLTDTQYF. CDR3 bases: TGTGCCTGGACCACCGGTCCGCTCCTCACAGATACGCAGTATTTT.

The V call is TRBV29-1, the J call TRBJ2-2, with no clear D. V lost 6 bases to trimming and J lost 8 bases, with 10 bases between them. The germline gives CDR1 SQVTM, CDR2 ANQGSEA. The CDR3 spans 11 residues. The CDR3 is CSVKSRGELFF. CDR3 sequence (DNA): TGCAGCGTCAAATCAAGGGGGGAGCTGTTTTTT.

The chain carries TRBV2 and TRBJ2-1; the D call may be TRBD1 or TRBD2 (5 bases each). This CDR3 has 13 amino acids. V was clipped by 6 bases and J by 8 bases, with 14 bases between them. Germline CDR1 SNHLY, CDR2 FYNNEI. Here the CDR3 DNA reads TGTGCCAGCAGGGGGGTTATAGGGTATGAGCAGTTCTTC. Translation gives CASRGVIGYEQFF.